Following are 18 T cell receptor beta chains from one sample sequenced in a study of cytomegalovirus exposure and HLA in healthy donors. With 60 Vbeta and 13 Jbeta primers, the PCR was carried out. Produced via immunoSEQ multiplex PCR; TCRdb's table is partial and in-frame only. The sample shows about 94,000 clones, more than 60% of them seen only once. Sequencing was done on a sample of PBMCs. These receptors all stem from a man aged 25 to 40 in good health and CMV-seronegative.

The chain joins TRBV15 to TRBJ1-2; the match to TRBD1 covers 7 bases. Per the germline V gene, CDR1 is LNHNV and CDR2 is YYDKDF (reference sequence). With 3 bases clipped from V and 4 bases from J, the junction kept 5 bases outside the gene matches. This CDR3 is 14 amino acids long. As DNA, the CDR3 is TGTGCCACCAGCAGGTCAGGGGGTGCCTATGGCTACACCTTC. The encoded protein is CATSRSGGAYGYTF.

The genes are TRBV7-8 and TRBJ1-1, with TRBD1 as a possible D gene (6 bases). CDR3 size: 13 residues. V was clipped by 5 bases and J by 7 bases, with 14 bases between them. The V gene's germline CDR1 is SGHVS and CDR2 FQNEAQ. CDR3 sequence (DNA): TGTGCCAGCAGCCCCCTTTCACAGGGTGAAGCTTTCTTT. It yields the protein CASSPLSQGEAFF.

The rearrangement joins TRBV6-1 to TRBJ2-5; the D gene is possibly TRBD2 (6 bases). Germline lookup yields CDR1 MNHNS and CDR2 SASEGT. Trimming shortened V by 7 bases and J by 8 bases, and 17 bases separated the two germline ends. The CDR3 is made up of 13 amino acids. CDR3: CASTRGTPDTQYF. CDR3 nucleotides: TGTGCCAGCACACGGGGGACCCCCGATACCCAGTACTTC.

The chain recombines TRBV5-1 with TRBJ1-2; 9 nucleotides match TRBD1. The CDR3 sequence is 15 residues long. Per germline, CDR1 SGHRS and CDR2 YFSETQ. V shed 3 bases, J shed 7 bases, and the junction held 10 bases outside the gene matches. The CDR3 DNA sequence: TGCGCCAGCAGCTCTGACAGGGGGGGGTCCGGTGGCTACACCTTC. The encoded protein is CASSSDRGGSGGYTF.

J is TRBJ2-4 and V is TRBV11-3; the match to TRBD2 covers 11 bases. The CDR3 extends over 14 amino acids. From germline, CDR1 is SGHNT and CDR2 YENEEA. V shed 5 bases and J 6 bases; nucleotides not matched to a gene: 3. This chain's CDR3 is CASSSGTSGNIQYF. The CDR3 DNA is TGTGCCAGCAGCAGCGGGACTAGCGGAAACATTCAGTACTTC.

CDR3 loop: CAWSVGAGSYEQYF. In DNA, the CDR3 is TGTGCCTGGAGTGTGGGAGCGGGGTCCTACGAGCAGTACTTC. The chain recombines TRBV30 with TRBJ2-7; the match to TRBD2 covers 7 bases. CDR1 is GTSNPN, CDR2 SVGIG, per germline (reference sequence). This CDR3 spans 14 amino acids. The J segment lost 1 base and the V segment lost 0 bases, leaving 3 bases of the junction unmatched.

The chain employs TRBV15 and TRBJ2-7, with TRBD1 as a possible D gene (6 bases). The CDR3 loop spans 15 amino acids. The germline gives CDR1 LNHNV, CDR2 YYDKDF (reference sequence). V shed 0 bases and J shed 5 bases, with 14 bases lying between them. The CDR3 bases are TGTGCCACCAGCAGAGAGCAGGGGAATAGGAACGAGCAGTACTTC. This encodes CATSREQGNRNEQYF. Together with reference TRBV15 and TRBJ2-7, the CDR3 gives the full variable domain: DAMVIQNPRYQVTQFGKPVTLSCSQTLNHNVMYWYQQKSSQAPKLLFHYYDKDFNNEADTPDNFQSRRPNTSFCFLDIRSPGLGDTAMYLCATSREQGNRNEQYFGPGTRLTVT.

This clone was observed a few times. The chain combines TRBV11-2 with TRBJ2-2; 14 bases map to TRBD2. The germline gives CDR1 SGHAT, CDR2 FQNNGV. This CDR3 contains 16 residues. Trimming at V came to 4 bases and at J to 6 bases, leaving 4 bases not matched to a gene. The CDR3 protein is CASSWGLAGEAGELFF. The CDR3, as DNA: TGTGCCAGCAGCTGGGGACTAGCGGGAGAAGCCGGGGAGCTGTTTTTT. Together with reference TRBV11-2 and TRBJ2-2, the CDR3 gives the full variable domain: EAGVAQSPRYKIIEKRQSVAFWCNPISGHATLYWYQQILGQGPKLLIQFQNNGVVDDSQLPKDRFSAERLKGVDSTLKIQPAKLEDSAVYLCASSWGLAGEAGELFFGEGSRLTVL.

The gene calls are TRBV4-2 and TRBJ2-1; maybe TRBD1 (5 bases). V lost 0 bases and J 4 bases, leaving 10 bases between the germline ends. Germline CDR1 and CDR2: LGHNA and YNFKEQ. The CDR3 contains 15 residues. DNA for the CDR3: TGTGCCAGCAGCCAAGAATGGACACCGTACAATGAGCAGTTCTTC. Translation gives CASSQEWTPYNEQFF.

The chain recombines TRBV2 with TRBJ1-2, with 10 positions matching TRBD1. Germline CDR1 and CDR2: SNHLY and FYNNEI. Trimming at V came to 7 bases and at J to 0 bases, leaving 2 bases not matched to a gene. The CDR3 has 14 residues. CDR3 sequence (DNA): TGTGCCAGCAAGGGACAGGGGTCTAACTATGGCTACACCTTC. Translated: CASKGQGSNYGYTF.

This sequence joins TRBV7-3 and TRBJ2-7; weak D call: TRBD2 (5 bases). Germline lookup yields CDR1 SGHTA and CDR2 FQGTGA. The length of the CDR3 is 16 residues. V gave up 5 bases and J gave up 7 bases, with 24 bases separating them. The chain's CDR3 is CASSLGLGLMGEEQYF. In DNA form, the CDR3 reads TGTGCCAGCAGCCTTGGGCTAGGCCTCATGGGAGAAGAGCAGTACTTC.

This clone was picked up a small number of times. The chain links TRBV4-1 to TRBJ1-1; a weak D match, TRBD1 (6 bases). CDR3 size: 15 residues. Germline loops: CDR1 MGHRA, CDR2 YSYEKL. V was shortened by 4 bases and J by 0 bases, with 12 bases between the two germline ends. CDR3 bases: TGCGCCAGCAGCCTCTCGGACAGAATGAACACTGAAGCTTTCTTT. Its translation: CASSLSDRMNTEAFF.

The V and J genes are TRBV19 and TRBJ1-1, with D unclear. The V gene lost 5 bases and the J gene lost 8 bases, with 12 bases spanning the gap. The CDR3 contains 12 residues. Germline CDR1 is LNHDA and CDR2 is SQIVND (reference sequence). DNA of the CDR3: TGTGCCAGTAGTCTCCCGGCGGGCGAAGCTTTCTTT. This codes for CASSLPAGEAFF.

The V call is TRBV6-5, the J call TRBJ2-4; D unresolved. Between the trimmed V and J ends, which lost 5 bases and 6 bases, there was a span of 11 bases. CDR1 and CDR2 (germline): MNHEY, SVGAGI. CDR3 length equals 13 residues. DNA of the CDR3: TGTGCCAGCAGTCCGCCGCATAGAAACATTCAGTACTTC. It codes for CASSPPHRNIQYF.

The genes are TRBV18 and TRBJ2-1; D unclear. CDR1 and CDR2 from the germline V gene are KGHSH and LQKENI. V lost 1 base and J lost 6, with 13 bases in between. The CDR3 consists of 15 residues. CDR3 loop: CASSPRVPPGNEQFF. CDR3 in DNA: TGTGCCAGCTCACCACGAGTACCCCCGGGCAATGAGCAGTTCTTC.

The chain has TRBV9 and TRBJ2-2; D unclear. Germline-derived CDR1 and CDR2 are SGDLS and YYNGEE. The CDR3 contains 15 residues. The V end was cut by 0 bases, the J end by 4 bases, with 10 bases between. The CDR3 coding sequence is TGTGCCAGCAGCGTAGGAAGCTTCGTCACCGGGGAGCTGTTTTTT. Protein sequence: CASSVGSFVTGELFF.

This clone was seen only a few times. This rearrangement joins TRBV23-1 to TRBJ2-6; 8 bases match TRBD1. Being an ORF, TRBV23-1 has a function that is uncertain. There are 18 residues in the CDR3. V lost 6 bases to trimming and J lost 0 bases; unmatched junction nucleotides: 10. CDR3 coding DNA: TGCGCCAGCAGACCCGACGACAGGGGACCCTCTGGGGCCAACGTCCTGACTTTC. Residues: CASRPDDRGPSGANVLTF.

This chain uses TRBV27 with TRBJ1-4; D remains ambiguous. This CDR3 region has 15 residues. Germline CDR1 and CDR2: MNHEY and SMNVEV (reference sequence). V dropped 1 base and J dropped 0 bases, with 6 bases sitting between them. As DNA, the CDR3 is TGTGCCAGCAGTTTATTCAGATCAACTAATGAAAAACTGTTTTTT. Protein: CASSLFRSTNEKLFF.